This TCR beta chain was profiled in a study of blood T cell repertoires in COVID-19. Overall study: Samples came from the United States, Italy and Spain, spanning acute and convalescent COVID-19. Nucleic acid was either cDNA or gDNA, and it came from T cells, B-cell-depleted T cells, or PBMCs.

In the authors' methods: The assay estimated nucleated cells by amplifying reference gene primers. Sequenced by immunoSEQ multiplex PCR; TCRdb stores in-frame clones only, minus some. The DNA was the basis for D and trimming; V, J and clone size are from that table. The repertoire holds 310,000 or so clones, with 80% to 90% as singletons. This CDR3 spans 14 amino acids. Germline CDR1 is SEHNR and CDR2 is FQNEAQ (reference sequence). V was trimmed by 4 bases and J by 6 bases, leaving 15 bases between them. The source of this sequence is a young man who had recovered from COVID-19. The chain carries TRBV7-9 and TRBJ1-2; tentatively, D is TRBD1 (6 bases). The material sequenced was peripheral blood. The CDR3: CASSSGRGADGYTF. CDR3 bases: TGTGCCAGCAGCTCCGGCCGGGGGGCGGATGGCTACACCTTC.